This T cell receptor (beta chain) was identified in a study of metastatic and nonmetastatic thyroid tumors. As originally analysed: The study took CDR3 differences across clinicopathological groups and made a distant-metastasis classifier for papillary thyroid cancer from them. TCRdb reanalyzed the PCR reads with MiXCR. These V and J calls rely on TCRdb rather than the paper's analysis. This table has about 11,000 clones, around 30% appearing once. In its sample, this clone is medium-sized. Thyroid surgery was performed in patients who had received no treatment beforehand. In germline, CDR1 is DFQATT, CDR2 SNEGSKA (reference sequence). Trimming stripped 6 bases from V and 3 bases from J, with 20 bases between. The CDR3 has 16 amino acids.

The genes are TRBV20-1 and TRBJ1-4; perhaps TRBD1 as D (5 bases). This TCR was sampled from a female donor with papillary thyroid cancer or a benign thyroid nodule (not recorded which). Some clones in this sample may be carry-over from other donors' samples. Sequencing was performed on tumor tissue. CDR3 in amino acids: CSARKRQGTANEKLFF. CDR3 DNA: TGCAGTGCCAGAAAAAGGCAGGGTACAGCTAATGAAAAACTGTTTTTT.